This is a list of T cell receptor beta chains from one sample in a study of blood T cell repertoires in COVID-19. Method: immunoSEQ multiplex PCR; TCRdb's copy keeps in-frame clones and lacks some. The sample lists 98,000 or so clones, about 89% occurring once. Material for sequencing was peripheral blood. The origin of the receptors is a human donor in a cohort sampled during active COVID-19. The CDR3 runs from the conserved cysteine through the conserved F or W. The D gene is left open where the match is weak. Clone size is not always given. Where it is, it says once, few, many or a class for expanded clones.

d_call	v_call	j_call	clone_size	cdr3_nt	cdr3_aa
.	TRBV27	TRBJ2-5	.	TGTGCCAGCAGTTCCCTCCGGACCGCCCCAGGGGAGACCCAGTACTTC	CASSSLRTAPGETQYF
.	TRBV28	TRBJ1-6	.	TGTGCCAGCAGTTTATCCGGGTATAATTCACCCCTCCACTTT	CASSLSGYNSPLHF
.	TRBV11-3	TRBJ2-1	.	TGTGCCAGCAGCTCCTTATACAATGAGCAGTTCTTC	CASSSLYNEQFF
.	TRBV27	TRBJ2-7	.	TGTGCCAGCAGTCCCCTGTCATGGCGGCAAGGAAGCTACGAGCAGTACTTC	CASSPLSWRQGSYEQYF
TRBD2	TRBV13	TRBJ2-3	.	TGTGCCAGCAGCCCGCAACCCGGGAGGGCAACAGATACGCAGTATTTT	CASSPQPGRATDTQYF
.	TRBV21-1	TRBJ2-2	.	TGTGCCAGCAGTCCGACGGGGGGCGGGGAGCTGTTTTTT	CASSPTGGGELFF
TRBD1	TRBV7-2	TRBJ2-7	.	TGTGCCAGCAGCTTGAGGGTGCCCAGGACAGGCGCCTCCTACGAGCAGTACTTC	CASSLRVPRTGASYEQYF
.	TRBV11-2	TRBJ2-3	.	TGTGCCAGCAGCTTATGGGCTGGGGGCTGGACAGATACGCAGTATTTT	CASSLWAGGWTDTQYF
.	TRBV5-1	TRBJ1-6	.	TGCGCCAGCAGTCCCGACAGGTCCAATTCACCCCTCCACTTT	CASSPDRSNSPLHF
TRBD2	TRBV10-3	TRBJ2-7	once	TGTGCCATCACCGGGACTAGCGGCTCCTACGAGCAGTACTTC	CAITGTSGSYEQYF
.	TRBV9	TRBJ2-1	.	TGTGCCAGCAGCGTAGAAGAGCGAGCTGGATGGCAGTTCTTC	CASSVEERAGWQFF
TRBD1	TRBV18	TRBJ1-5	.	TGTGCCAGCTCACCTCGTCAGACAGGGGCTTGGGATCAGCCCCAGCATTTT	CASSPRQTGAWDQPQHF
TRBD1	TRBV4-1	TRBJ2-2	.	TGCGCCAGCAGCCAAGCCGGGACAGGGCACACCGGGGAGCTGTTTTTT	CASSQAGTGHTGELFF
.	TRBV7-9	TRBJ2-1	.	TGTGCCAGCAGCCCCGGGACTTTCTTGAGCTCCTACAATGAGCAGTTCTTC	CASSPGTFLSSYNEQFF
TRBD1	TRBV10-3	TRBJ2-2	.	TGTGCCATCAGCGCTGGGACAGGGGAGGTGGGAGAGCTGTTTTTT	CAISAGTGEVGELFF
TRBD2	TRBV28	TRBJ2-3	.	TGTGCCAGCGAACATCTAGCGGGGAACACAGATACGCAGTATTTT	CASEHLAGNTDTQYF